This T cell receptor beta chain was retrieved from a study of blood T cell repertoires in COVID-19. Germline values: CDR1 SGHTA, CDR2 FQGTGA. The CDR3 spans 16 residues. Trimming took 4 bases from V and 1 from J; bases not matched to a gene: 5. Clones were read by immunoSEQ multiplex PCR, and TCRdb kept only the in-frame ones, dropping some. The data hold approximately 230,000 clones, with under 90% observed a single time. The chain has TRBV7-3 and TRBJ2-2; 8 nucleotides align to TRBD1. The specimen was PBMCs or T cells enriched from blood (not recorded which). The TCR was taken from a man aged 40-50 years who had recovered from COVID-19. CDR3 amino acids: CASSSRQGWNTGELFF. CDR3 bases: TGTGCCAGCAGCTCTCGACAGGGGTGGAACACCGGGGAGCTGTTTTTT.